A single sample is the source of the 29 T cell receptor beta chains below, sequenced in a study of blood T cell repertoires in COVID-19. The method was immunoSEQ multiplex PCR; TCRdb's version includes in-frame clones alone and lacks a portion of them. The sample lists 60,000 to 80,000 clones, over 75% occurring once. The sample taken for sequencing was peripheral blood. These receptors came from a man aged 45 to 65 with acute or convalescent COVID-19.

This clone came up a few times. The chain employs TRBV4-2 and TRBJ2-1; a possible D gene is TRBD2 (6 bases). CDR3 length: 17 residues. Deletions cut 0 bases from V and 3 bases from J, with 15 bases between. Germline values: CDR1 LGHNA, CDR2 YNFKEQ. The CDR3: CASSQDFRDFVYNEQFF. The CDR3, as DNA: TGTGCCAGCAGCCAAGATTTTCGGGACTTTGTCTACAATGAGCAGTTCTTC.

J is TRBJ2-3 and V is TRBV10-1; 13 positions agree with TRBD2. Trimming at V came to 4 bases and at J to 0 bases, leaving 7 bases not matched to a gene. CDR3 size: 18 residues. In germline, CDR1 is WNHNN, CDR2 SYGVQD (reference sequence). CDR3 loop: CASSGLAGGHASTDTQYF. In DNA, the CDR3 is TGCGCCAGCAGTGGACTAGCGGGGGGTCACGCTAGCACAGATACGCAGTATTTT.

The chain is built from TRBV27 and TRBJ2-4, with D perhaps TRBD2 (7 bases). CDR1 and CDR2 (germline): MNHEY, SMNVEV (reference sequence). The length of the CDR3 is 17 residues. Trimming pared 6 bases from V and 8 bases from J, leaving 26 bases between. In nucleotides, the CDR3 is TGTGCCAGCAGCCGACCCCCCGGGGGGCAGGGTCAACACATTCAGTACTTC. Residues: CASSRPPGGQGQHIQYF.

By share of the sample, this clone is large. The genes are TRBV18 and TRBJ1-3; 8 nucleotides align to TRBD1. Per germline, CDR1 KGHSH and CDR2 LQKENI. This CDR3 is built from 17 residues. The V gene end was trimmed by 2 bases and the J gene end by 1 base; junction bases not matched to a gene: 7. The CDR3 DNA reads as TGTGCCAGCTCACCAAACAGGGGGACAAGTTCTGGAAACACCATATATTTT. Protein: CASSPNRGTSSGNTIYF.

The J gene is TRBJ1-2, the V gene TRBV27; TRBD1 matches at 8 bases. Trimming removed 6 bases from V and 2 bases from J; junction bases left unmatched: 2. Per the germline V gene, CDR1 is MNHEY and CDR2 is SMNVEV (reference sequence). CDR3 length: 13 residues. The CDR3 loop is CASSRTGNYGYTF. CDR3 coding DNA: TGTGCCAGCAGCCGGACAGGGAACTATGGCTACACCTTC.

Only a few counts were recorded for this clone. The gene calls are TRBV4-1 and TRBJ1-1; a possible D gene is TRBD1 (5 bases). The CDR3 runs 15 residues. Germline loops: CDR1 MGHRA, CDR2 YSYEKL. Trimming removed 1 base from V and 6 bases from J, with 15 bases in between. The CDR3 sequence: CASSQGDLVGAEAFF. The CDR3, as DNA: TGCGCCAGCAGCCAAGGGGACTTGGTGGGGGCTGAAGCTTTCTTT.

The chain carries TRBV12-3 or TRBV12-4 and TRBJ1-3; D is perhaps TRBD1 (6 bases). The CDR3 spans 13 residues. V lost 5 bases, J lost 2 bases, and 7 bases lay in between. The CDR3: CASSPGAGNTIYF. The CDR3 bases are TGTGCCAGCAGTCCAGGGGCTGGAAACACCATATATTTT.

The J gene is TRBJ2-3, the V gene TRBV6-5, with 11 bases matching TRBD2. The CDR3 is 14 residues long. V lost 6 bases to trimming and J lost 5 bases; unmatched junction nucleotides: 4. Germline V gives CDR1 MNHEY, CDR2 SVGAGI. The DNA for the CDR3 is TGTGCCAGCAGACAAACTAGCGGGAGAGATACGCAGTATTTT. Protein product: CASRQTSGRDTQYF.

The chain employs TRBV11-2 and TRBJ1-1; perhaps TRBD1 as D (6 bases). Germline CDR1 SGHAT, CDR2 FQNNGV. CDR3 length equals 16 residues. The germline V and J ends were trimmed by 2 bases and 4 bases, with 17 bases remaining between them. DNA of the CDR3: TGTGCCAGCAGCTTAAGGGGGTTCCAGGTTACCACTGAAGCTTTCTTT. Residues: CASSLRGFQVTTEAFF.

V is TRBV19 and J is TRBJ2-5; D is possibly TRBD2 (6 bases). Germline lookup yields CDR1 LNHDA and CDR2 SQIVND (reference sequence). V was cut by 4 bases and J by 2 bases, with 11 bases left in between. The CDR3 consists of 14 residues. CDR3 sequence (DNA): TGTGCCAGTAGTACGGAGGGAAGTCAAGAGACCCAGTACTTC. Its protein is CASSTEGSQETQYF.

The chain is built from TRBV19 and TRBJ1-1; 9 bases map to TRBD1. The germline gives CDR1 LNHDA, CDR2 SQIVND (reference sequence). With V trimmed by 7 bases and J by 1 base, 16 bases remained unmatched. This CDR3 is built from 18 residues. In DNA form, the CDR3 reads TGTGCCAGTATTAATAAGCCGGGACAGGGATTTAGGAACACTGAAGCTTTCTTT. This sequence encodes CASINKPGQGFRNTEAFF.

The rearrangement joins TRBV5-1 to TRBJ2-5, with TRBD1 as a possible D gene (7 bases). The CDR3 has 16 amino acids. Germline assignment: CDR1 SGHRS and CDR2 YFSETQ. V gave up 0 bases and J gave up 5 bases, with 17 bases separating them. Here the CDR3 DNA reads TGCGCCAGCAGCTTGGAGTCTTCCGGAGGGGGCGAGACCCAGTACTTC. Protein product: CASSLESSGGGETQYF.

This clone was detected only a few times. The chain combines TRBV19 with TRBJ1-5, with a weak D call TRBD1 (5 bases). This CDR3 spans 13 amino acids. Germline V lookup: CDR1 LNHDA, CDR2 SQIVND (reference sequence). V dropped 5 bases and J dropped 5 bases, with 10 bases sitting between them. The CDR3 here is CASSFRVDQPQHF. CDR3 nucleotides: TGTGCCAGTAGTTTCAGGGTCGATCAGCCCCAGCATTTT.

J is TRBJ2-3 and V is TRBV19, with 11 bases identical to TRBD1. After removal of 6 bases from V and 4 bases from J, the junction contained 9 bases not matched to a gene. Per germline, CDR1 LNHDA and CDR2 SQIVND (reference sequence). The CDR3 is made up of 16 amino acids. Here the CDR3 DNA reads TGTGCCAGTAGCGGAACGGGGACAGGGGGGGCAGATACGCAGTATTTT. This codes for CASSGTGTGGADTQYF.

The chain links TRBV11-2 to TRBJ1-1; D not certain. Per the germline V gene, CDR1 is SGHAT and CDR2 is FQNNGV. Trimming took 1 base from V and 4 from J, leaving 4 bases between them. CDR3 length equals 12 residues. The CDR3 reads CASSLAGTEAFF. The CDR3 bases are TGTGCCAGCAGCTTAGCGGGCACTGAAGCTTTCTTT. Looking up the rest from reference TRBV11-2 and TRBJ1-1 gives the full variable domain: EAGVAQSPRYKIIEKRQSVAFWCNPISGHATLYWYQQILGQGPKLLIQFQNNGVVDDSQLPKDRFSAERLKGVDSTLKIQPAKLEDSAVYLCASSLAGTEAFFGQGTRLTVV.

CDR3 region: CASSRNYGYTF. CDR3 DNA sequence: TGTGCCAGCAGCCGTAACTATGGCTACACCTTC. This sequence joins TRBV5-6 and TRBJ1-2; D is unresolved. The CDR3 loop spans 11 amino acids. Germline V CDR1 and CDR2: SGHDT, YYEEEE. The ends were cut back, 4 bases at V and 1 base at J, with 2 bases in the middle. The full variable domain, its missing parts supplied by reference TRBV5-6 and TRBJ1-2, is DAGVTQSPTHLIKTRGQQVTLRCSPKSGHDTVSWYQQALGQGPQFIFQYYEEEERQRGNFPDRFSGHQFPNYSSELNVNALLLGDSALYLCASSRNYGYTFGSGTRLTVV.

The chain couples TRBV3-1 (or the pseudogene TRBV3-2) to TRBJ1-2; 8 nucleotides match TRBD1. V dropped 1 base and J dropped 0; count of bases not matched to a gene: 7. The germline CDR1 and CDR2 sequences are LGHDT and YNNKEL (reference sequence). This CDR3 spans 17 amino acids. CDR3 protein: CASSQAETGDPNYGYTF. The CDR3 bases are TGTGCCAGCAGCCAAGCGGAGACAGGGGACCCTAACTATGGCTACACCTTC.

This chain uses TRBV7-9 with TRBJ2-7, with D perhaps matching TRBD1 (6 bases). CDR1 is SEHNR, CDR2 FQNEAQ, per germline (reference sequence). This CDR3 is built from 14 residues. Trimming pared 4 bases from V and 0 bases from J, leaving 10 bases between. CDR3 region: CASSSRQVSYEQYF. CDR3 nucleotide sequence: TGTGCCAGCAGCTCCAGACAGGTCTCCTACGAGCAGTACTTC.

In nucleotides, the CDR3 is TGTGCCGCGAGGACATACATGAACACTGAAGCTTTCTTT. This translates into CAARTYMNTEAFF. The chain uses TRBV6-5 and TRBJ1-1, with D perhaps TRBD1 (5 bases). The CDR3 runs to 13 residues. V lost 11 bases and J 0 bases, leaving 13 bases between the germline ends. CDR1 is MNHEY and CDR2 is SVGAGI in the germline V gene.

This clone showed up just a few times. This sequence joins TRBV24-1 and TRBJ2-5, with D possibly TRBD2 on 7 matching bases. CDR3 length equals 15 residues. The V and J ends lost 4 bases and 1 base respectively, with 12 bases between them. Per germline, CDR1 KGHDR and CDR2 SFDVKD. The DNA for the CDR3 is TGTGCCACCAGTGAAGGGGGGGCAGCCCAAGAGACCCAGTACTTC. This encodes CATSEGGAAQETQYF.

The V and J genes are TRBV15 and TRBJ1-3, with D maybe TRBD1 (6 bases). The V end lost 2 bases, the J end lost 4 bases, and 9 bases lay between the germline ends. The CDR3 runs to 14 residues. CDR1 and CDR2 (germline): LNHNV, YYDKDF (reference sequence). This CDR3 is CATSRRGGGNTIYF. The CDR3 bases are TGTGCCACCAGCAGAAGGGGGGGCGGAAACACCATATATTTT.

The rearrangement links TRBV5-4 to TRBJ1-2, with D uncertain. CDR3 size: 13 residues. Deletions cut 0 bases from V and 2 bases from J, with 5 bases between. Germline lookup yields CDR1 SGHNT and CDR2 YYREEE (reference sequence). In DNA form, the CDR3 reads TGTGCCAGCAGCTTGGACAGAAACTATGGCTACACCTTC. This gives the protein CASSLDRNYGYTF.

This chain connects TRBV7-6 to TRBJ1-4, with 10 positions matching TRBD1. The CDR3 is 14 amino acids. In germline, CDR1 is SGHVS, CDR2 FNYEAQ. V lost 5 bases to trimming and J lost 7 bases; unmatched junction nucleotides: 4. The CDR3 DNA reads TGTGCCAGCAGCCCAGACAGGGGGCTTGAAAAACTGTTTTTT. Encoded protein: CASSPDRGLEKLFF.

V gene TRBV2 combines with J gene TRBJ1-2; D not certain. This CDR3 has 13 amino acids. Germline assignment: CDR1 SNHLY and CDR2 FYNNEI. V lost 2 bases, J lost 2 bases, and 6 bases lay in between. The CDR3 nucleotides are TGTGCCAGCAGTGAATACGGGAACTATGGCTACACCTTC. Amino acids: CASSEYGNYGYTF.

This chain uses TRBV29-1 with TRBJ2-5, with 11 bases fitting TRBD2. V was pared by 4 bases and J by 5 bases, with 12 bases of the junction left unmatched. The CDR3 consists of 16 residues. Germline V lookup: CDR1 SQVTM, CDR2 ANQGSEA. CDR3 DNA: TGCAGCGTTGCCTCACTAGCGGGGGAGAGTCGGGAGACCCAGTACTTC. This sequence encodes CSVASLAGESRETQYF.

The V call is TRBV15, the J call TRBJ1-1; D is possibly TRBD1 (6 bases). The germline CDR1 and CDR2 sequences are LNHNV and YYDKDF (reference sequence). The CDR3 extends over 13 amino acids. V shed 10 bases and J shed 2 bases, with 14 bases lying between them. The CDR3 nucleotides read TGTGCCAGGGGGCGGAAGGGTAACACTGAAGCTTTCTTT. This sequence encodes CARGRKGNTEAFF.

The chain uses TRBV9 and TRBJ2-7, with 8 positions matching TRBD2. Germline CDR1 SGDLS, CDR2 YYNGEE. V was clipped by 2 bases and J by 1 base; unmatched bases: 5. The CDR3 totals 15 residues. CDR3 protein: CASSVGLAGSYEQYF. CDR3 in DNA: TGTGCCAGCAGCGTGGGGCTAGCGGGTTCCTACGAGCAGTACTTC.

The V gene is TRBV27, the J gene TRBJ1-2, with 11 bases fitting TRBD1. After removal of 7 bases from V and 7 bases from J, the junction contained 8 bases not matched to a gene. Germline V gene sequence: CDR1 MNHEY, CDR2 SMNVEV (reference sequence). The length of the CDR3 is 14 residues. The CDR3 protein is CASTRTGGEGGYTF. DNA of the CDR3: TGTGCCAGCACTCGGACAGGGGGCGAGGGTGGCTACACCTTC.

The J gene is TRBJ2-5, the V gene TRBV24-1, with TRBD1 matching 8 bases. Germline CDR1 is KGHDR and CDR2 is SFDVKD. Losses at the gene ends were 4 bases for V and 5 bases for J; bases not matched to a gene: 11. The CDR3 has 16 residues. The CDR3 bases are TGTGCCACCAGTGAACCTCAGGGGGCATTAGTGGAGACCCAGTACTTC. This encodes CATSEPQGALVETQYF.